The 13 T cell receptor beta chains reported below all come from one sample, sequenced in a study of PD-1 blockade in classical Hodgkin lymphoma. As for time point: cycle 4 day 1 (C4D1), after five to seven weeks of nivolumab. Each patient's relapse followed autologous stem cell transplantation, and brentuximab vedotin exposure varied. The method was immunoSEQ multiplex PCR; TCRdb's version includes in-frame clones alone and lacks a portion of them. The table records roughly 50,000 clones, around 90% of them present only once. The specimen comprised peripheral blood mononuclear cells (PBMCs), sampled before the fourth cycle of nivolumab. These receptors were collected from a human donor with classical Hodgkin lymphoma.

This chain uses TRBV14 with TRBJ2-7; weak D call: TRBD2 (7 bases). This CDR3 contains 13 residues. In germline, CDR1 is SGHDN, CDR2 FVKESK. Trimming removed 0 bases from V and 6 bases from J, with 9 bases in between. CDR3 in DNA: TGTGCCAGCAGCCAAGAGAGGGGGGGCGAGCAGTACTTC. Its translation: CASSQERGGEQYF.

This clone occurred once. V gene TRBV2 combines with J gene TRBJ2-3; TRBD2 agrees at 10 bases. V shed 6 bases and J 1 base; nucleotides not matched to a gene: 13. The CDR3 length is 18 residues. Germline V gives CDR1 SNHLY, CDR2 FYNNEI. CDR3 loop: CASRGLAGGLWGTDTQYF. The DNA of the CDR3 is TGTGCCAGCAGGGGATTAGCGGGAGGCCTCTGGGGCACAGATACGCAGTATTTT.

The V call is TRBV12-5, the J call TRBJ2-7, with unresolved D. In germline, CDR1 is LGHNT, CDR2 FRNRAP. V lost 6 bases and J lost 0, with 15 bases in between. The CDR3 runs to 15 residues. CDR3 nucleotides: TGTGCTAGTGGCGCCCGTCCAAAGGACTCCTACGAGCAGTACTTC. Translating gives CASGARPKDSYEQYF.

V is TRBV5-1 and J is TRBJ2-1; 14 nucleotides align to TRBD2. CDR1 and CDR2 from the germline V gene are SGHRS and YFSETQ. The J segment lost 6 bases and the V segment lost 4 bases, leaving 12 bases of the junction unmatched. This CDR3 contains 18 residues. The CDR3 nucleotides are TGCGCCAGCAGCACCGCCCTACCCGGGACTAGCGGGGGCAATGAGCAGTTCTTC. This gives the protein CASSTALPGTSGGNEQFF.

This clone was seen a few times. The chain recombines TRBV7-3 with TRBJ2-7; 9 bases are shared with TRBD2. CDR1 SGHTA and CDR2 FQGTGA come from the germline V gene. With V trimmed by 4 bases and J by 3 bases, 4 bases remained unmatched. The CDR3 is made up of 14 amino acids. The CDR3 region has the DNA TGTGCCAGCAGCTATAGCGGGGGAGGCTACGAGCAGTACTTC. It specifies CASSYSGGGYEQYF.

The V call is TRBV7-9, the J call TRBJ2-1; D gene uncertain. Germline V gene data show CDR1 as SEHNR and CDR2 as FQNEAQ (reference sequence). Deletions cut 8 bases from V and 4 bases from J, with 9 bases between. CDR3 length equals 12 residues. CDR3 coding DNA: TGTGCCAGCGGAGTGGTTTACAATGAGCAGTTCTTC. It specifies CASGVVYNEQFF.

The chain has TRBV19 and TRBJ1-2; no clear D gene. The germline V and J ends were trimmed by 6 bases and 5 bases, with 10 bases remaining between them. The CDR3 loop spans 12 amino acids. Germline V gives CDR1 LNHDA, CDR2 SQIVND (reference sequence). The CDR3 spells CASRPVGYGYTF. The CDR3 bases are TGTGCCAGTAGACCAGTGGGTTATGGCTACACCTTC.

The chain has TRBV19 and TRBJ2-4; 7 bases match TRBD2. This CDR3 comprises 15 residues. V lost 4 bases, J lost 5 bases, and 8 bases stayed unmatched. Germline values: CDR1 LNHDA, CDR2 SQIVND (reference sequence). CDR3 sequence: CASSTGTTQQNIQYF. In DNA form, the CDR3 reads TGTGCCAGTAGTACGGGGACTACTCAGCAAAACATTCAGTACTTC.

This clone occurred once. The rearrangement joins TRBV4-1 to TRBJ2-7, with 12 bases fitting TRBD2. The germline V gene encodes CDR1 MGHRA and CDR2 YSYEKL. V trimming: 4 bases; J trimming: 9 bases; junction bases outside the gene matches: 16. The CDR3 loop spans 17 amino acids. The CDR3 nucleotides are TGCGCCAGCAGCCCCCACCAGCGGGGACTAGCGGGTCCGGGGCAGTACTTC. Protein: CASSPHQRGLAGPGQYF.

The V call is TRBV11-2, the J call TRBJ1-1, with 7 positions matching TRBD1. The CDR3 totals 13 residues. The V and J ends lost 5 bases and 6 bases, in that order; junction bases with no gene match: 6. Per germline, CDR1 SGHAT and CDR2 FQNNGV. CDR3 loop: CASSPDRAAEAFF. The CDR3 bases are TGTGCCAGCAGCCCCGACAGGGCCGCTGAAGCTTTCTTT.

The V call is TRBV7-3, the J call TRBJ2-2; D gene ambiguous. The CDR3 totals 14 residues. Germline CDR1 reads SGHTA; CDR2 reads FQGTGA. V was pared by 6 bases and J by 1 base, with 9 bases between. The CDR3 reads CASRFDGNTGELFF. The CDR3 DNA reads as TGTGCCAGCAGATTCGACGGGAACACCGGGGAGCTGTTTTTT.

The chain carries TRBV11-3 and TRBJ1-3; no definite D call. V lost 7 bases, J lost 4 bases, and 8 bases lay in between. CDR3 length equals 12 residues. The germline V gene has CDR1 SGHNT and CDR2 YENEEA. CDR3 residues: CASTESGNTIYF. CDR3 DNA: TGTGCCAGCACCGAATCGGGAAACACCATATATTTT.

This chain links TRBV4-1 with TRBJ1-3; the D is unclear. This CDR3 is 15 amino acids long. CDR1 and CDR2 from the germline V gene are MGHRA and YSYEKL. V shed 4 bases and J shed 9 bases, with 19 bases lying between them. The CDR3 region is CASSLTSAVGGTIYF. The CDR3 DNA is TGCGCCAGCAGCCTAACGTCCGCTGTAGGAGGCACCATATATTTT.